The clone carrying this T cell receptor (beta chain) was picked up a small number of times. Its antigen is undetermined. Primed by a sample-barcoded 5' primer and a J-beta primer mix, a second PCR proceeded for about 7 to 11 cycles. Each sample provided no less than 2.5 million CDR3-containing paired-end reads. From the 5' RACE reads, TCRdb called clonotypes with MiXCR, one entry per CDR3 protein. Found here are about 1,600,000 distinct CDR3 sequences, approximately 38% of them singletons; the top ten hold 7.9%. The data stem from a study of blood T cells in healthy people across ages. Study outcomes and limitations: Measured against age, TCR beta diversity per million T cells decreased in a roughly linear manner. Considered underestimates were the diversity estimates obtained from one million T cells.

Every sample yielded at least 6.5 million isolated PBMCs. The trim removed 5 bases at V and 1 base at J, leaving 5 bases unmatched. The CDR3 covers 15 residues. The germline CDR1 and CDR2 sequences are MDHEN and SYDVKM. Sequenced input: blood. The V and J genes are TRBV28 and TRBJ2-3, with 8 bases that match TRBD1. This receptor was taken from a woman between 18 and 30 years old in good health. DNA for the CDR3: TGTGCCAGCAGTCCGGAGGGACAGGGCACAGATACGCAGTATTTT. Encoded protein: CASSPEGQGTDTQYF. The full variable domain, its missing parts supplied by reference TRBV28 and TRBJ2-3, is DVKVTQSSRYLVKRTGEKVFLECVQDMDHENMFWYRQDPGLGLRLIYFSYDVKMKEKGDIPEGYSVSREKKERFSLILESASTNQTSMYLCASSPEGQGTDTQYFGPGTRLTVL.